This T cell receptor beta chain was observed in a study of human T cells and chemical hapten exposure. Turning to the study itself: DPC at 2% was the sensitizing agent, placed on roughly 2 cm by roughly 2 cm of upper inner arm skin. Small discrepancies in pooled library volume mainly accounted for the varying TCR yields per sample. Read at 6 days, the patch tests placed 0.01% DPC on the upper back.

This clonotype came up many times. What it recognizes is unknown. Findings and caveats of the study: Positive correlation was observed between PT1 expanded TCR counts and patch test score.

TCRdb reprocessed the RACE reads via MiXCR and lists one record per CDR3 protein. The sample has over 55,000 distinct CDR3 sequences; more than 9.5% are singletons. As to time point: patch test 3, about 24 weeks after DPC sensitization. Documented treatment: therapeutic diphenylcyclopropenone sensitization with weekly scalp DPC. The sequence was obtained from a woman aged 45-65 years with alopecia areata. Some clones in this sample may be carry-over from other donors' samples. The input for sequencing was whole blood, taken in connection with sensitization to the hapten diphenylcyclopropenone (DPC).

CDR3 residues: CASSSNRPYQETQYF. CDR3 in DNA: TGTGCCAGCAGTTCCAACCGACCCTACCAAGAGACCCAGTACTTC. The chain links TRBV28 to TRBJ2-5, with D uncertain. Germline lookup yields CDR1 MDHEN and CDR2 SYDVKM. This CDR3 has 15 amino acids. V was shortened by 4 bases and J by 0 bases, with 12 bases between the two germline ends.